The text below deals with one T cell receptor beta chain. This PCR relied on a set of 60 Vbeta primers and 13 Jbeta primers. Assay used: immunoSEQ multiplex PCR; TCRdb lists only in-frame clones, some missing. The sample records approximately 150,000 clones, 65% to 85% being singletons. The sample belongs to a study of cytomegalovirus exposure and HLA in healthy donors. Germline V lookup: CDR1 LNHDA, CDR2 SQIVND (reference sequence). The V and J ends lost 6 bases and 1 base, in that order; junction bases with no gene match: 5. The CDR3 length is 14 residues. Sequenced sample: PBMCs. V gene TRBV19 combines with J gene TRBJ1-1; 7 bases match TRBD1. This TCR derives from a man aged 50 to 59 in good health and CMV-seropositive. DNA of the CDR3: TGTGCCAGTAGGGTGACAGGGACGAACACTGAAGCTTTCTTT. Its translation: CASRVTGTNTEAFF.